This T cell receptor beta chain was captured in a study of OX40 agonist ivuxolimab in advanced cancers. Looking at the study overall: Ivuxolimab, which targeted the costimulatory receptor OX40 (CD134), was an agonistic, fully human IgG2 monoclonal antibody. Intravenous ivuxolimab was administered to patients every 2 weeks at six dose levels: 0.01, 0.1, 0.3, 1.5, 3 and 10 mg/kg. Of the roughly 51 dose-escalation patients, hepatocellular carcinoma was present in roughly 19, melanoma in about 15, renal cell carcinoma in 9 and head and neck cancer in 9. In the dose-escalation cohort, around four fifths of patients were male, and the mean age was around 60 years with a range of roughly 23 to 90. Prior anti-PD-1, anti-PD-L1 or anti-CTLA-4 therapy was permitted, and checkpoint inhibitors had been received by 40% to 50% of dose-escalation patients. Partial responses occurred in three dose-escalation patients, of whom one had hepatocellular carcinoma and two had cutaneous melanoma. Peripheral TCRbeta sequencing was intended to test whether TCR sequence diversity was altered and clonal T-cell expansion was caused by ivuxolimab. The monotherapy dose-escalation portion (N of about 57 patients) of the phase I ivuxolimab trial is reported in the paper. The full study reports these points: The antigen specificity of the peripheral T cells that underwent clonal expansion was not determined. In the 0.1-3.0 mg/kg groups, partial responders were among the patients with the lowest normalized peripheral clonal expansion, particularly in CD8+ T cells. Clonal expansion of both CD4+ and CD8+ blood T cells was observed from baseline to week 6 at doses 0.1 to 3.0 mg/kg. Low levels of normalized T-cell clonal expansion were also seen in some patients who did not respond. On average, CD8+ T cells showed more expanded clones than CD4+ T cells after ivuxolimab.

As for this clone: Its antigen has not been determined. The record has no base qualities; no much larger clone is one base away.

The CDR1 and CDR2 encoded by the germline V gene (reference sequence) are LNHDA and SQIVND. The CDR3, from cysteine to phenylalanine, totals 13 residues. Only CDR3 DNA remains: 39 bases, in frame from the first base. Deletion took 5 bases off V and 3 bases off J, with a span of 11 bases between the germline ends. For sequencing of the TCRbeta CDR3 region, genomic DNA was extracted from the sorted cells. The immunoSEQ Assay was used for sequencing of TCRbeta CDR3 regions. TCRdb provides this immuneACCESS table in a form limited to in-frame rearrangements. Some clones are lacking; in checked studies, under half of them reflect an unresolved V gene, and why the rest are absent is not known. Counted in this sample were about 9,500 clones; over 65% of them appeared once. Roughly 24% of the sample lies in the top ten. The trial excluded patients who had a history of autoimmune disease or who were on systemic immunosuppression. Peripheral blood for TCR sequencing was collected from all dose cohorts at baseline, on cycle 4 day 1, and on cycle 7 day 1. Samples came from an open-label, multicenter, first-in-human phase I dose-escalation trial of ivuxolimab. Adults with locally advanced or metastatic head and neck squamous cell, hepatocellular, melanoma or renal cell carcinoma were enrolled in the trial. Before TCR sequencing, CD4+ T cells and CD8+ T cells were sorted from peripheral blood as separate populations.

This clonotype originated in an adult with an advanced solid tumor such as melanoma, head and neck, liver or kidney cancer. This chain is built from TRBV19 and TRBJ2-7, with the D gene uncertain. Here the sequenced sample was CD4+ or CD8+ T cells sorted from blood, taken in a trial of the OX40 agonist ivuxolimab. Here the CDR3 is given as CASSFGVFYEQYF. In nucleotides, the sequence is TGTGCCAGTAGTTTTGGGGTCTTCTACGAGCAGTACTTC.